This entry concerns a single T cell receptor beta chain. CDR3 length equals 15 residues. Trimming at V came to 4 bases and at J to 5 bases, leaving 10 bases not matched to a gene. Germline loops: CDR1 SGHAT, CDR2 FQNNGV. The data were obtained in a study of blood T cell repertoires in COVID-19. Whole-study context: Whether acute or convalescent, the COVID-19 samples came from the United States, Italy and Spain. T cells, B-cell-depleted T cells, or PBMCs provided the cDNA or gDNA that served as material.

As processed by the authors: Nucleated cell number was recorded as an estimate derived from reference gene primer amplification. TCRdb's table, derived via immunoSEQ multiplex PCR, lists solely in-frame clones and lacks some. The DNA gave D and trimming, while V, J and clone size come from that table. The sample holds fewer than 100,000 clones; about 86% are singletons and the top ten take more than 7%. The sample consisted of peripheral blood. The clonotype originates from a man aged 60-69 years with acute or convalescent COVID-19. This sequence joins TRBV11-2 and TRBJ2-7; TRBD1 agrees at 8 bases. Here the CDR3 reads CASSYTGGRVDEQYF. The CDR3 DNA is TGTGCCAGCAGCTATACAGGGGGAAGGGTAGACGAGCAGTACTTC.